This note documents a single TCR beta chain sequence. The data stem from a study of blood T cell repertoires in COVID-19. Assay: immunoSEQ multiplex PCR; the TCRdb copy retains only in-frame clones and omits some. This table holds about 260,000 clones, around 89% found once. This receptor was obtained from a woman between 35 and 50 years old with acute or convalescent COVID-19. The sequencing sample was made of peripheral blood.

The DNA of the CDR3 is TGTGCCAGCAGCCAGCGGGGGGGCAAAAACATTCAGTACTTC. It codes for CASSQRGGKNIQYF. V gene TRBV4-2 combines with J gene TRBJ2-4; 9 nucleotides match TRBD2. This CDR3 is 14 amino acids long. The germline V gene encodes CDR1 LGHNA and CDR2 YNFKEQ. The J segment lost 3 bases and the V segment lost 3 bases, leaving 0 bases of the junction unmatched.